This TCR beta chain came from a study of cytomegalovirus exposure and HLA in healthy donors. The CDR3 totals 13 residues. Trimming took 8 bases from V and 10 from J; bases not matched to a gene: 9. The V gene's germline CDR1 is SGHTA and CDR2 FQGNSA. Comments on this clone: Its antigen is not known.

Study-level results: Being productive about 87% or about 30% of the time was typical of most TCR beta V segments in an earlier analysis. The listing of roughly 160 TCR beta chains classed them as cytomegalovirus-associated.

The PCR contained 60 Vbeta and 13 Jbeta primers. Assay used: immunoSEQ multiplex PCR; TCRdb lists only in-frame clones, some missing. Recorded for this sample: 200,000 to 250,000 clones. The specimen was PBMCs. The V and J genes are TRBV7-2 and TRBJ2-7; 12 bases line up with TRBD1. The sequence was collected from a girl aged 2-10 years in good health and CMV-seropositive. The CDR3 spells CASARDRGHVQYF. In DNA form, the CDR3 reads TGTGCCAGCGCCAGGGACAGGGGGCACGTACAGTACTTC. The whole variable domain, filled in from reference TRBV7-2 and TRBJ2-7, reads GAGVSQSPSNKVTEKGKDVELRCDPISGHTALYWYRQSLGQGLEFLIYFQGNSAPDKSGLPSDRFSAERTGGSVSTLTIQRTQQEDSAVYLCASARDRGHVQYFGPGTRLTVT.